A single sample gave rise to the 23 T cell receptor beta chains below, sequenced in a study of beta chain features in type 1 diabetes. The whole isolated RNA underwent reverse transcription, so sequencing captured expressed TCRB transcripts. The table came from immunoSEQ multiplex PCR; TCRdb's copy has only in-frame clones and leaves some out. The data contain some 220,000 clones, 11% of them singletons. The sample taken for sequencing was central memory CD4+ T cells from blood. These receptors all stem from a man between 18 and 35 years old in good health.

This chain connects TRBV6-5 to TRBJ2-7; D might be TRBD2 (6 bases). In germline, CDR1 is MNHEY, CDR2 SVGAGI. This CDR3 is 15 amino acids long. Deletions cut 0 bases from V and 2 bases from J, with 11 bases between. The CDR3 sequence is CASSYSSGSTYEQYF. As DNA, the CDR3 is TGTGCCAGCAGTTACTCCTCCGGGAGCACCTACGAGCAGTACTTC.

This chain uses TRBV2 with TRBJ2-1; 12 bases map to TRBD2. The CDR3 contains 15 residues. Per germline, CDR1 SNHLY and CDR2 FYNNEI. V gave up 3 bases and J gave up 9 bases; unmatched junction bases: 6. The CDR3 bases are TGTGCCAGCAGTGAGACTAGCGGGAGTTCTAGTGAGCAGTTCTTC. Its protein is CASSETSGSSSEQFF.

This clone appeared a few times. The V gene is TRBV7-2, the J gene TRBJ2-1; 11 nucleotides agree with TRBD2. The V gene end was trimmed by 5 bases and the J gene end by 4 bases; junction bases not matched to a gene: 13. The CDR3 spans 18 residues. Germline assignment: CDR1 SGHTA and CDR2 FQGNSA. CDR3 coding DNA: TGTGCCAGCAGCGTAGGAGCGCTAGCGGGAGGTAGGTACAATGAGCAGTTCTTC. Its translation: CASSVGALAGGRYNEQFF.

The chain uses TRBV7-2 and TRBJ2-7; D is unclear. Germline values: CDR1 SGHTA, CDR2 FQGNSA. This CDR3 has 13 amino acids. Deletions cut 4 bases from V and 2 bases from J, with 9 bases between. CDR3 in amino acids: CASSSQVTYEQYF. In nucleotides, the CDR3 is TGTGCCAGCAGCTCCCAGGTGACCTACGAGCAGTACTTC. Looking up the rest from reference TRBV7-2 and TRBJ2-7 gives the full variable domain: GAGVSQSPSNKVTEKGKDVELRCDPISGHTALYWYRQSLGQGLEFLIYFQGNSAPDKSGLPSDRFSAERTGGSVSTLTIQRTQQEDSAVYLCASSSQVTYEQYFGPGTRLTVT.

Comments on this clone: Since a much larger clone is just one base distant, this may be a read error. This chain connects TRBV29-1 to TRBJ1-1; D uncertain. CDR3 length: 15 amino acids. V gave up 4 bases and J gave up 5 bases, with 20 bases separating them. Germline V gene sequence: CDR1 SQVTM, CDR2 ANQGSEA. The CDR3 loop is CSVGVSKSRDTEAFF. As DNA, the CDR3 is TGCAGCGTTGGTGTGTCAAAATCACGGGATACTGAAGCTTTCTTT.

This clone was seen ten or more times. The rearrangement links TRBV21-1 to TRBJ1-2; the table's D gene call, TRBD1, was not cross checked with the DNA. TRBV21-1 is assigned pseudogene status. CDR3 size: 14 residues. As DNA, the CDR3 is TGTGCCAGCAGCACGACAGGGCAAGACTATGGCTACACCTTC. Translating gives CASSTTGQDYGYTF.

This clone was detected ten times or more. This rearrangement joins TRBV21-1 to TRBJ1-5; the table calls TRBD1, which could not be checked here. TRBV21-1 is an annotated pseudogene. The CDR3 contains 17 residues. The CDR3 DNA reads TGTGCCAGCAGCAAAGTCCAGGACAGGGGGCGCGGTCAGCCCCAGCATTTT. It is translated as CASSKVQDRGRGQPQHF.

At least ten counts were recorded for this clone. This rearrangement joins TRBV7-2 to TRBJ2-3, with no clear D. The V gene's germline CDR1 is SGHTA and CDR2 FQGNSA. This CDR3 is built from 12 residues. Trimming pared 6 bases from V and 2 bases from J, leaving 6 bases between. CDR3 sequence (DNA): TGTGCCAGCAGTAGTAACACAGATACGCAGTATTTT. This translates into CASSSNTDTQYF.

The table lists this clone with a few counts. The chain has TRBV29-1 and TRBJ2-1; D remains unclear. Germline CDR1 is SQVTM and CDR2 is ANQGSEA. The length of the CDR3 is 11 residues. As DNA, the CDR3 is TGCAGTTCCTCAGAAGGGAATGAGCAGTTCTTC. This encodes CSSSEGNEQFF.

The CDR3 region is CASSPMGQKGTEAFF. Here the CDR3 DNA reads TGTGCCAGCAGCCCTATGGGACAAAAAGGCACTGAAGCTTTCTTT. The J gene is TRBJ1-1, the V gene TRBV7-9; tentatively, D is TRBD1 (6 bases). Germline lookup yields CDR1 SEHNR and CDR2 FQNEAQ (reference sequence). V dropped 5 bases and J dropped 4 bases, with 17 bases sitting between them. CDR3 length: 15 residues.

This clone came up a few times. V and J are TRBV6-5 and TRBJ2-5; D call uncertain. This CDR3 has 11 residues. Trimming shortened V by 2 bases and J by 10 bases, and 8 bases separated the two germline ends. The germline CDR1 and CDR2 sequences are MNHEY and SVGAGI. The CDR3 here is CASSYTAFQYF. CDR3 sequence (DNA): TGTGCCAGCAGTTACACGGCATTCCAGTACTTC.

The CDR3 protein is CASSQLELYNEQFF. In DNA, the CDR3 is TGTGCCAGCAGCCAACTGGAACTATACAATGAGCAGTTCTTC. This chain connects TRBV14 to TRBJ2-1; D ambiguous. There are 14 residues in the CDR3. Trimming took 2 bases from V and 4 from J, leaving 9 bases between them. Per germline, CDR1 SGHDN and CDR2 FVKESK.

This clone was counted only a few times. CDR3 DNA sequence: TGTGCCAGCAGCTCCACCAGATCGTTTGATACCCAGTACTTC. This gives the protein CASSSTRSFDTQYF. V usage is TRBV7-8 and J usage is TRBJ2-5; D unclear. The ends were cut back, 4 bases at V and 8 bases at J, with 17 bases in the middle. This CDR3 contains 14 residues. CDR1 and CDR2 from the germline V gene are SGHVS and FQNEAQ.

This clone occurred many times. The V gene is TRBV14, the J gene TRBJ2-1; D ambiguous. The CDR3 totals 12 residues. Germline CDR1 and CDR2: SGHDN and FVKESK. Trimming cost V 2 bases and J 8 bases, with 7 bases left between them. CDR3 in amino acids: CASSQRRYEQFF. Here the CDR3 DNA reads TGTGCCAGCAGCCAACGGCGGTATGAGCAGTTCTTC.

The chain uses TRBV9 and TRBJ2-3; D perhaps matches TRBD1 (6 bases). The germline CDR1 and CDR2 sequences are SGDLS and YYNGEE. The germline V and J ends were trimmed by 0 bases and 6 bases, with 14 bases remaining between them. CDR3 size: 15 residues. This CDR3 reads CASSVDGTHRDTQYF. CDR3 coding DNA: TGTGCCAGCAGCGTAGATGGGACACATAGGGATACGCAGTATTTT.

The rearrangement uses TRBV18 and TRBJ2-3, with TRBD2 matching over 12 bases. The junction had 7 bases not matched to a gene; V was cut back by 4 bases and J by 5 bases. This CDR3 comprises 16 residues. In germline, CDR1 is KGHSH, CDR2 LQKENI. CDR3 nucleotide sequence: TGTGCCAGCTCACTAACCACGGGACTAGCGGGAGATACGCAGTATTTT. This gives the protein CASSLTTGLAGDTQYF.

The chain uses TRBV4-3 and TRBJ1-1; no clear D gene. V was shortened by 0 bases and J by 11 bases, with 19 bases between the two germline ends. This CDR3 comprises 15 residues. Germline loops: CDR1 LGHNA, CDR2 YSLEER. CDR3 DNA sequence: TGCGCCAGCAGCCAAGATCTCGGTGAAGGCGCAAGGGCTTTCTTT. It translates to CASSQDLGEGARAFF.

The chain has TRBV18 and TRBJ2-1; 9 bases align to TRBD2. V lost 6 bases and J lost 10; bases outside the gene matches: 10. The germline CDR1 and CDR2 sequences are KGHSH and LQKENI. The CDR3 length is 14 residues. CDR3 amino acids: CASSLAGSTGEQFF. The CDR3 DNA sequence: TGTGCCAGCTCCCTAGCGGGAAGTACTGGCGAGCAGTTCTTC. Full variable domain (remainder filled in from reference TRBV18 and TRBJ2-1): NAGVMQNPRHLVRRRGQEARLRCSPMKGHSHVYWYRQLPEEGLKFMVYLQKENIIDESGMPKERFSAEFPKEGPSILRIQQVVRGDSAAYFCASSLAGSTGEQFFGPGTRLTVL.

This clone was recorded a few times. The V and J genes are TRBV14 and TRBJ2-1, with 10 bases identical to TRBD2. CDR3 length: 15 amino acids. The V gene end was trimmed by 2 bases and the J gene end by 7 bases; junction bases not matched to a gene: 5. CDR1 is SGHDN and CDR2 is FVKESK in the germline V gene. CDR3 sequence reads: CASSQLSGRWNEQFF. As DNA, the CDR3 is TGTGCCAGCAGCCAACTTAGCGGGAGGTGGAATGAGCAGTTCTTC.

This clone showed up just a few times. The rearrangement links TRBV29-1 to TRBJ2-3, with D hard to call. Germline CDR1 SQVTM, CDR2 ANQGSEA. The ends were cut back, 3 bases at V and 0 bases at J, with 10 bases in the middle. The CDR3 consists of 14 residues. CDR3 sequence (DNA): TGCAGCGTTGATCGTGCGGCTAGCACAGATACGCAGTATTTT. Its translation: CSVDRAASTDTQYF.

The chain carries TRBV25-1 and TRBJ2-1; 7 positions agree with TRBD1. Trimming at V came to 7 bases and at J to 13 bases, leaving 10 bases not matched to a gene. CDR1 is MGHDK, CDR2 SYGVNS, per germline. The CDR3 consists of 12 residues. CDR3 DNA sequence: TGTGCCAGCATTCTGAGGGGGCCATGTCAGTTCTTC. This encodes CASILRGPCQFF.

In its sample, this clone was seen a few times. This sequence joins TRBV30 and TRBJ2-5; no clear D gene. The ends were cut back, 5 bases at V and 1 base at J, with 8 bases in the middle. This CDR3 spans 12 amino acids. CDR1 is GTSNPN and CDR2 is SVGIG in the germline V gene (reference sequence). CDR3 DNA: TGTGCCTGGGAGAAGATCCAAGAGACCCAGTACTTC. It codes for CAWEKIQETQYF.

This clone was observed a few times. This sequence joins TRBV6-5 and TRBJ2-1; D gene unclear. V dropped 6 bases and J dropped 0 bases, with 9 bases sitting between them. CDR1 and CDR2 from the germline V gene are MNHEY and SVGAGI. This CDR3 has 14 residues. CDR3: CASSTSSSYNEQFF. The CDR3 nucleotides read TGTGCCAGCAGCACTTCGAGCTCCTACAATGAGCAGTTCTTC.